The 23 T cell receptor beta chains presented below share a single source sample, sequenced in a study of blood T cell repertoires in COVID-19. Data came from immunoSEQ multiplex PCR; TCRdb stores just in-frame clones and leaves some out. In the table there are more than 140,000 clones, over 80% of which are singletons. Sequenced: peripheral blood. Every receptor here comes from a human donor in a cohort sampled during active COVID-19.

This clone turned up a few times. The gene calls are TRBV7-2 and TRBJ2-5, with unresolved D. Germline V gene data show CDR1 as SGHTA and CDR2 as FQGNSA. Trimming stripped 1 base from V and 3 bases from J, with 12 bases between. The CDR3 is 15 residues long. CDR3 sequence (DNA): TGTGCCAGCAGCTTAGACTTCATGAAAGAAGAGACCCAGTACTTC. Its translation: CASSLDFMKEETQYF.

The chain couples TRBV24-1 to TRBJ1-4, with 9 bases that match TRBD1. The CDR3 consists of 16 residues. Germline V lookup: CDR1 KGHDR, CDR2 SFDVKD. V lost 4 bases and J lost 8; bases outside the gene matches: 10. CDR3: CATSDRRQGDTEKLFF. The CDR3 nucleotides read TGTGCCACCAGTGACCGGCGACAGGGGGACACGGAAAAACTGTTTTTT.

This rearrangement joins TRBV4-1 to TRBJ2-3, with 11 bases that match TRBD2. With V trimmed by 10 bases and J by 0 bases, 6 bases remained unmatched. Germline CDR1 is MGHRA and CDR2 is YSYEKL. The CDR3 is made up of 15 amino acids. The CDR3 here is CATSLAGGSTDTQYF. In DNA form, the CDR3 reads TGCGCCACCTCATTAGCGGGAGGGAGCACAGATACGCAGTATTTT.

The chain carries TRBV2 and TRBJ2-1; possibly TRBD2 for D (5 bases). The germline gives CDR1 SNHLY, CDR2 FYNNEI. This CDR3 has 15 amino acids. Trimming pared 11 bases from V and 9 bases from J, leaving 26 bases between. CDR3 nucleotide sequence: TGTGCCTCACGGGAACGAGGTTGGTCGAATGGTGAGCAGTTCTTC. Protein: CASRERGWSNGEQFF.

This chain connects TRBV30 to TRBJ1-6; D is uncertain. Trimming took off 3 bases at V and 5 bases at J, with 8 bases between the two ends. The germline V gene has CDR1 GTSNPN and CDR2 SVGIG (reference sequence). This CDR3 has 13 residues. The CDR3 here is CAWRYIDNSPLHF. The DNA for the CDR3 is TGTGCCTGGAGATATATAGATAATTCACCCCTCCACTTT.

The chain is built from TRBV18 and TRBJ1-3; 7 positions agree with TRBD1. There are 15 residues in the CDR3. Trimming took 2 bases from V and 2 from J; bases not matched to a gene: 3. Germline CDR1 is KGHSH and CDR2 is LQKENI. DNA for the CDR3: TGTGCCAGCTCACCAGACAGGGCGACTGGAAACACCATATATTTT. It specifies CASSPDRATGNTIYF.

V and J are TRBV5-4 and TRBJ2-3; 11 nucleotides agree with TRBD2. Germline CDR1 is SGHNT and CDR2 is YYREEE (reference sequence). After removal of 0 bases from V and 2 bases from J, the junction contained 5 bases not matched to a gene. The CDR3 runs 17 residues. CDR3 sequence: CASSLAASGRTTDTQYF. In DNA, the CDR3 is TGTGCCAGCAGCTTGGCGGCTAGCGGGAGGACCACAGATACGCAGTATTTT. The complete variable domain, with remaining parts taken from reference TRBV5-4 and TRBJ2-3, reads ETGVTQSPTHLIKTRGQQVTLRCSSQSGHNTVSWYQQALGQGPQFIFQYYREEENGRGNFPPRFSGLQFPNYSSELNVNALELDDSALYLCASSLAASGRTTDTQYFGPGTRLTVL.

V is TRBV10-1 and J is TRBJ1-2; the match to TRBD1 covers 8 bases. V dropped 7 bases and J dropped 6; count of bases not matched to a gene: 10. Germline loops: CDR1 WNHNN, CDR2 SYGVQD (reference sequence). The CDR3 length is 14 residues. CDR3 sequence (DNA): TGCGCCAGCAACGAGGACAGGGAGACCGATGGCTACACCTTC. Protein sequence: CASNEDRETDGYTF.

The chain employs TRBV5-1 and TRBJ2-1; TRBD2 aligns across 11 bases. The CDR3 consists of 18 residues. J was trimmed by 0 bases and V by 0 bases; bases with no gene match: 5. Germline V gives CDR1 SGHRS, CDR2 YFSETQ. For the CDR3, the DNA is TGCGCCAGCAGCTTGGAGGCTAGCGGGAGGAGCTCCTACAATGAGCAGTTCTTC. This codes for CASSLEASGRSSYNEQFF.

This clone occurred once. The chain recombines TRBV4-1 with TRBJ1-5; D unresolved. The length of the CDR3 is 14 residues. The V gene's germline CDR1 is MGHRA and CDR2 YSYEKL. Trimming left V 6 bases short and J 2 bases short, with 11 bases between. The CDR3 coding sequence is TGCGCCAGCAGTCCGGGGTCTGGCAATCAGCCCCAGCATTTT. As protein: CASSPGSGNQPQHF.

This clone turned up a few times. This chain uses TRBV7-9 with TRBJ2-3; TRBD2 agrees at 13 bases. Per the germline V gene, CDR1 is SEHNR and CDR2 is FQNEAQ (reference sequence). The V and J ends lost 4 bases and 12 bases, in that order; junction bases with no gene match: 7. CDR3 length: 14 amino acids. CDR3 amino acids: CASSSTSGRAPQYF. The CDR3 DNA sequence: TGTGCCAGCAGCTCAACTAGCGGGAGGGCCCCCCAGTATTTT.

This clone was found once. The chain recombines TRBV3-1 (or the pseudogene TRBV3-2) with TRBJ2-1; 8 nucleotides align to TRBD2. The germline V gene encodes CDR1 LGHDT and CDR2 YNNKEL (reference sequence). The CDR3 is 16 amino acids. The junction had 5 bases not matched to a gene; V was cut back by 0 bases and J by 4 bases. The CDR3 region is CASSQDIAGRYNEQFF. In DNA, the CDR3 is TGTGCCAGCAGCCAAGATATAGCGGGGAGATACAATGAGCAGTTCTTC.

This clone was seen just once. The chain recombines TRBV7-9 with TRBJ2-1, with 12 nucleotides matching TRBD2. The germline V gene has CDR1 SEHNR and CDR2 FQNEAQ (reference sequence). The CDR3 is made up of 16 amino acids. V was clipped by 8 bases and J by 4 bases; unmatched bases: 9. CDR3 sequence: CASSPTSGSLYNEQFF. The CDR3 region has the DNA TGTGCCAGCTCCCCGACTAGCGGGAGCTTGTACAATGAGCAGTTCTTC.

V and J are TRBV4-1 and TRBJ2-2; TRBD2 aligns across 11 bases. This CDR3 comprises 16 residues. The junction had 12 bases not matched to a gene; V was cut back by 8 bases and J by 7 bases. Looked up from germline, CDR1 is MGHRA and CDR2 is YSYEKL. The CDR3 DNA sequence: TGCGCCAGCGGGGGGGTAGCGGGAGGGCCAATCGGGGAGCTGTTTTTT. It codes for CASGGVAGGPIGELFF.

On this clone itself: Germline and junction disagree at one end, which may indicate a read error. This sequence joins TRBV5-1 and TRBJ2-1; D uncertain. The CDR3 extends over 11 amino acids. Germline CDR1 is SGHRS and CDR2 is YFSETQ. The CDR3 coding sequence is TGCGCCAGCAGCTCCAACAATGAGCAGTTCTTC. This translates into CASSSNNEQFF.

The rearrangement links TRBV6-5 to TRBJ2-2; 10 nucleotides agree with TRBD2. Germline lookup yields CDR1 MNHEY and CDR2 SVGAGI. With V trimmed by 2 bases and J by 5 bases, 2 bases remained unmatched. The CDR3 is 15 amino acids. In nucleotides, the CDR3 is TGTGCCAGCAGTTACCTGGGACTAGCGACCGGGGAGCTGTTTTTT. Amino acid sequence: CASSYLGLATGELFF.

DNA of the CDR3: TGTGCCAGCAGTCCAGGCCGGGACAGTTATGAAAAACTGTTTTTT. It is translated as CASSPGRDSYEKLFF. The chain carries TRBV2 and TRBJ1-4, with TRBD1 identical over 7 bases. After removal of 5 bases from V and 6 bases from J, the junction contained 9 bases not matched to a gene. The CDR3 has 15 residues. Germline-derived CDR1 and CDR2 are SNHLY and FYNNEI.

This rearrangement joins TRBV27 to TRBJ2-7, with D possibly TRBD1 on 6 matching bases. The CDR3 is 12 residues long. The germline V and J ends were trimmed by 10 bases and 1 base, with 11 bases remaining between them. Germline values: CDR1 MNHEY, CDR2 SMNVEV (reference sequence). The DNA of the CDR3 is TGTGCCAACCCGACAGGTTCCTACGAGCAGTACTTC. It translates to CANPTGSYEQYF.

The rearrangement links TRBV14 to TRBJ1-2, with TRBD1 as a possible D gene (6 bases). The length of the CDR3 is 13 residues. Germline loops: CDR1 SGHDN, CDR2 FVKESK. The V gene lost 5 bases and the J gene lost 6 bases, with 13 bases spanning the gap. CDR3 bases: TGTGCCAGCAGCGTTGACAGGATCCATGGCTACACCTTC. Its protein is CASSVDRIHGYTF.

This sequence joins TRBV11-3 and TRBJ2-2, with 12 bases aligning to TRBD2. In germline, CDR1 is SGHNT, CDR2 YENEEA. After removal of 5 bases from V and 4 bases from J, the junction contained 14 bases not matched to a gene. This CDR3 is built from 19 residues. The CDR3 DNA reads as TGTGCCAGCAGCCACCCGGGGGCTAGCGGGAGGGACGTCACCGGGGAGCTGTTTTTT. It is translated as CASSHPGASGRDVTGELFF. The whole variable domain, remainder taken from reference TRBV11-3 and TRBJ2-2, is EAGVVQSPRYKIIEKKQPVAFWCNPISGHNTLYWYLQNLGQGPELLIRYENEEAVDDSQLPKDRFSAERLKGVDSTLKIQPAELGDSAVYLCASSHPGASGRDVTGELFFGEGSRLTVL.

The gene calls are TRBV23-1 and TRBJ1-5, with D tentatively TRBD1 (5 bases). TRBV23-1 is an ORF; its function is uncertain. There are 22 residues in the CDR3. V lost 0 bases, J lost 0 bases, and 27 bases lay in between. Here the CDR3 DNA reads TGCGCCAGCAGTCAATCGGGGCGGGGCGACAGAAAACGGTTGTATAGCAATCAGCCCCAGCATTTT. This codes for CASSQSGRGDRKRLYSNQPQHF.

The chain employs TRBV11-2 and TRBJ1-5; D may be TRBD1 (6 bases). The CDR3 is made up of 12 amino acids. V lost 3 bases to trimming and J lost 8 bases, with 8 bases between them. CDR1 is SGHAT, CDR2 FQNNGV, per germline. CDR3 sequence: CASSFPGEPQHF. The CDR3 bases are TGTGCCAGCAGCTTCCCAGGGGAGCCCCAGCATTTT.

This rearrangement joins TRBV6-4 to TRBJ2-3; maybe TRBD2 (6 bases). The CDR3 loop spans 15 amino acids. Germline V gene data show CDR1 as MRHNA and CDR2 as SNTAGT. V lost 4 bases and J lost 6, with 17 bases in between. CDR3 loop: CASSVEGRFMDTQYF. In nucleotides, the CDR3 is TGTGCCAGCAGTGTGGAGGGGAGGTTCATGGATACGCAGTATTTT.